The next 30 T cell receptor beta chains were all read from a single sample in a study of control samples from healthy donors and cancer patients. Sequenced by immunoSEQ multiplex PCR; TCRdb stores in-frame clones only, minus some. The sample consists of 95,000 to 110,000 clones, approximately 90% of them appearing once. The sequencing input was PBMCs. These receptors all stem from a man in his sixties with lung cancer.

In DNA form, the CDR3 reads TGTGCCATCAGTGAGTCAACGGGCCACGAGCAGTACGTC. It translates to CAISESTGHEQYV. The rearrangement links TRBV10-3 to TRBJ2-7, with D unresolved. V dropped 0 bases and J dropped 5 bases, with 8 bases sitting between them. In germline, CDR1 is ENHRY, CDR2 SYGVKD. The CDR3 sequence is 13 residues long.

The rearrangement uses TRBV3-1 (or the pseudogene TRBV3-2) and TRBJ1-1; possibly TRBD1 for D (6 bases). The CDR3 totals 18 residues. The germline CDR1 and CDR2 sequences are LGHDT and YNNKEL (reference sequence). V gave up 1 base and J gave up 7 bases, with 25 bases separating them. The CDR3 bases are TGTGCCAGCAGCCAAGCAACGCTTCGAGACAGGTTTAAGATTGAAGCTTTCTTT. The encoded protein is CASSQATLRDRFKIEAFF.

This chain uses TRBV24-1 with TRBJ2-6; TRBD2 is a possible D gene (7 bases). Germline lookup yields CDR1 KGHDR and CDR2 SFDVKD. Trimming took 11 bases from V and 2 from J, leaving 9 bases between them. The CDR3 runs to 13 residues. CDR3 in amino acids: CAIGGAGANVLTF. The CDR3 coding sequence is TGTGCCATAGGGGGGGCTGGGGCCAACGTCCTGACTTTC.

The chain has TRBV7-9 and TRBJ2-3; no firm D call. Germline-derived CDR1 and CDR2 are SEHNR and FQNEAQ (reference sequence). Trimming took 5 bases from V and 2 from J, leaving 5 bases between them. This CDR3 comprises 12 residues. CDR3 DNA sequence: TGTGCCAGCAGCAAGACCACAGATACGCAGTATTTT. Its protein is CASSKTTDTQYF. Filled out from reference TRBV7-9 and TRBJ2-3, the complete variable domain reads DTGVSQNPRHKITKRGQNVTFRCDPISEHNRLYWYRQTLGQGPEFLTYFQNEAQLEKSRLLSDRFSAERPKGSFSTLEIQRTEQGDSAMYLCASSKTTDTQYFGPGTRLTVL.

The V and J genes are TRBV13 and TRBJ2-2; D not resolved. The germline V gene encodes CDR1 PRHDT and CDR2 FYEKMQ (reference sequence). The CDR3 sequence is 11 residues long. V lost 5 bases and J 4 bases, leaving 2 bases between the germline ends. CDR3 amino acids: CASSLTGELFF. CDR3 sequence (DNA): TGTGCCAGCAGCCTCACCGGGGAGCTGTTTTTT.

V and J are TRBV10-1 and TRBJ1-5; no reliable D call. The CDR3 consists of 12 residues. Germline V gene sequence: CDR1 WNHNN, CDR2 SYGVQD (reference sequence). V lost 5 bases and J lost 0, with 2 bases in between. The CDR3 sequence is CASSPSNQPQHF. DNA of the CDR3: TGCGCCAGCAGTCCTAGCAATCAGCCCCAGCATTTT.

The gene calls are TRBV4-2 and TRBJ1-6; the D is unclear. V lost 1 base to trimming and J lost 3 bases, with 16 bases between them. Germline V CDR1 and CDR2: LGHNA, YNFKEQ. There are 18 residues in the CDR3. CDR3 in amino acids: CASSQGGSDLFYNSPLHF. CDR3 DNA sequence: TGTGCCAGCAGCCAAGGAGGGTCAGATTTATTCTATAATTCACCCCTCCACTTT.

J is TRBJ2-6 and V is TRBV4-1; possible D gene TRBD1, 5 bases. Germline V gives CDR1 MGHRA, CDR2 YSYEKL. Trimming took 6 bases from V and 0 from J, leaving 12 bases between them. The CDR3 covers 16 residues. Here the CDR3 DNA reads TGCGCCAGCAGTCCACCACAGGTCTCTGGGGCCAACGTCCTGACTTTC. Translating gives CASSPPQVSGANVLTF.

The rearrangement links TRBV4-1 to TRBJ2-2, with a possible D match to TRBD2 (6 bases). This CDR3 has 15 residues. V lost 1 base, J lost 2 bases, and 8 bases lay in between. Germline CDR1 reads MGHRA; CDR2 reads YSYEKL. The DNA for the CDR3 is TGCGCCAGCAGCCAAGGGACTACTAACACCGGGGAGCTGTTTTTT. It translates to CASSQGTTNTGELFF.

V is TRBV30 and J is TRBJ2-1, with 9 bases identical to TRBD2. Germline-derived CDR1 and CDR2 are GTSNPN and SVGIG (reference sequence). This CDR3 region has 16 residues. V lost 0 bases to trimming and J lost 4 bases; unmatched junction nucleotides: 7. CDR3 DNA: TGTGCCTGGAGTGTATTAGGAGCGGGGGGATACAATGAGCAGTTCTTC. This gives the protein CAWSVLGAGGYNEQFF.

The V gene is TRBV6-1, the J gene TRBJ1-2, with 10 bases aligning to TRBD1. The CDR3 sequence is 16 residues long. CDR1 is MNHNS and CDR2 is SASEGT in the germline V gene. The V gene end was trimmed by 2 bases and the J gene end by 3 bases; junction bases not matched to a gene: 6. The CDR3, as DNA: TGTGCCAGCAGTGAACAGGCGACAGGGGGCGACTATGGCTACACCTTC. Translating gives CASSEQATGGDYGYTF.

Here the CDR3 DNA reads TGTGCCACCAGGGGGGACTCCTACGAGCAGTACGTC. Encoded protein: CATRGDSYEQYV. V usage is TRBV2 and J usage is TRBJ2-7, with D possibly matching TRBD1 (7 bases). CDR3 length equals 12 residues. Germline CDR1 and CDR2: SNHLY and FYNNEI. V lost 10 bases, J lost 0 bases, and 10 bases lay in between.

V usage is TRBV5-1 and J usage is TRBJ2-1; 7 positions match TRBD2. Per germline, CDR1 SGHRS and CDR2 YFSETQ. V shed 4 bases and J 5 bases; nucleotides not matched to a gene: 6. The CDR3 length is 14 residues. The chain's CDR3 is CASSPGTTNNEQFF. DNA for the CDR3: TGCGCCAGCAGCCCGGGGACTACAAACAATGAGCAGTTCTTC.

The chain recombines TRBV12-5 with TRBJ2-2, with TRBD1 identical over 7 bases. The CDR3 spans 18 residues. Trimming took 0 bases from V and 1 from J; bases not matched to a gene: 8. From germline, CDR1 is LGHNT and CDR2 FRNRAP. The CDR3 here is CASGLVQDGQVNTGELFF. In DNA, the CDR3 is TGTGCTAGTGGTTTGGTACAGGATGGACAGGTGAACACCGGGGAGCTGTTTTTT.

The genes are TRBV7-9 and TRBJ1-1; tentatively, D is TRBD1 (5 bases). Germline V gene data show CDR1 as SEHNR and CDR2 as FQNEAQ (reference sequence). The V end lost 5 bases, the J end lost 8 bases, and 24 bases lay between the germline ends. The CDR3 spans 16 residues. The CDR3 nucleotides are TGTGCCAGCAGCCCACGGTGGGGCACCCCCGGGGCGGAAGCTTTCTTT. It encodes CASSPRWGTPGAEAFF.

V usage is TRBV12-3 or TRBV12-4 and J usage is TRBJ2-5; 8 bases map to TRBD1. CDR3 length: 13 residues. J gave up 5 bases and V 5 bases, and 4 bases lay outside the gene matches. For the CDR3, the DNA is TGTGCCAGCAGTATAAACAGGGGGGAGACCCAGTACTTC. Amino acid sequence: CASSINRGETQYF.

J is TRBJ2-1 and V is TRBV5-6, with a weak D call TRBD1 (6 bases). V gave up 5 bases and J gave up 0 bases, with 15 bases separating them. CDR1 SGHDT and CDR2 YYEEEE come from the germline V gene. This CDR3 has 16 amino acids. The CDR3 loop is CASRETGSLSYNEQFF. DNA for the CDR3: TGTGCCAGCAGGGAGACAGGTTCCCTCTCCTACAATGAGCAGTTCTTC.

This clone was counted a single time. The chain carries TRBV5-6 and TRBJ2-5; D might be TRBD2 (6 bases). Between the trimmed V and J ends, which lost 0 bases and 3 bases, there was a span of 12 bases. CDR1 is SGHDT and CDR2 is YYEEEE in the germline V gene. There are 15 residues in the CDR3. Here the CDR3 reads CASSLVGEAKETQYF. In DNA, the CDR3 is TGTGCCAGCAGCTTGGTGGGGGAGGCTAAAGAGACCCAGTACTTC.

The V and J genes are TRBV5-1 and TRBJ1-5; no clear D gene. Trimming shortened V by 4 bases and J by 3 bases, and 11 bases separated the two germline ends. Germline V lookup: CDR1 SGHRS, CDR2 YFSETQ. The CDR3 is made up of 14 amino acids. This CDR3 is CASSVDGNNQPQHF. The CDR3 DNA reads as TGCGCCAGCAGCGTCGACGGAAACAATCAGCCCCAGCATTTT.

The gene calls are TRBV5-1 and TRBJ1-5; D gene ambiguous. Deletions cut 3 bases from V and 3 bases from J, with 7 bases between. The CDR3 totals 13 residues. Germline V gene sequence: CDR1 SGHRS, CDR2 YFSETQ. CDR3 sequence: CASSSGPNQPQHF. The CDR3 DNA reads as TGCGCCAGCAGCTCGGGCCCCAATCAGCCCCAGCATTTT.

The CDR3 sequence is CASSQAVGRGTNYGYTF. CDR3 in DNA: TGTGCCAGCAGCCAAGCGGTGGGGAGGGGTACTAACTATGGCTACACCTTC. This chain links TRBV3-1 (or the pseudogene TRBV3-2) with TRBJ1-2; weak D call: TRBD1 (5 bases). CDR1 and CDR2 (germline): LGHDT, YNNKEL (reference sequence). This CDR3 has 17 residues. The V gene lost 1 base and the J gene lost 0 bases, with 15 bases spanning the gap.

On this clone itself: One end of the junction is discordant with germline, which a read error may explain. The J gene is TRBJ2-5, the V gene TRBV5-1; 7 nucleotides match TRBD1. Germline values: CDR1 SGHRS, CDR2 YFSETQ. The CDR3 length is 14 residues. The CDR3 is CASTLGQIRETQYF. CDR3 coding DNA: TGCGCCAGCACCTTGGGACAGATTAGGGAGACCCAGTACTTC.

The CDR3 is CASSPATGENTEAFF. The DNA for the CDR3 is TGCGCCAGCAGCCCAGCGACAGGAGAGAACACTGAAGCTTTCTTT. The chain joins TRBV5-1 to TRBJ1-1, with D perhaps TRBD1 (6 bases). The germline V gene has CDR1 SGHRS and CDR2 YFSETQ. This CDR3 has 15 residues. Trimming shortened V by 4 bases and J by 1 base, and 14 bases separated the two germline ends.

The rearrangement joins TRBV7-3 to TRBJ1-2; no clear D gene. Between the trimmed V and J ends, which lost 8 bases and 11 bases, there was a span of 33 bases. The germline CDR1 and CDR2 sequences are SGHTA and FQGTGA. CDR3 length: 17 residues. CDR3 residues: CASRPLSGVWSVTGYTF. CDR3 coding DNA: TGTGCCAGCCGACCCTTGTCGGGCGTATGGTCGGTTACTGGGTACACCTTC.

The chain uses TRBV7-2 and TRBJ1-5; 8 nucleotides line up with TRBD1. Germline values: CDR1 SGHTA, CDR2 FQGNSA. V gave up 5 bases and J gave up 9 bases; unmatched junction bases: 6. CDR3 length: 13 amino acids. CDR3 DNA sequence: TGTGCCAGCAGCCCCGGGACAGGTCTGCCCCAGCATTTT. It translates to CASSPGTGLPQHF.

This chain joins TRBV27 and TRBJ1-2, with 9 nucleotides matching TRBD1. Germline loops: CDR1 MNHEY, CDR2 SMNVEV (reference sequence). V trimming: 6 bases; J trimming: 4 bases; junction bases outside the gene matches: 3. The CDR3 spans 13 residues. The CDR3 spells CASRGGQGYGYTF. The CDR3 DNA sequence: TGTGCCAGCAGAGGGGGACAGGGCTATGGCTACACCTTC.

V gene TRBV11-2 combines with J gene TRBJ2-3, with 7 bases identical to TRBD2. Germline values: CDR1 SGHAT, CDR2 FQNNGV. V dropped 7 bases and J dropped 0; count of bases not matched to a gene: 16. This CDR3 is built from 18 residues. The DNA for the CDR3 is TGTGCCAGCATTTGGGACTATCGTAGACGCCCTAGCACAGATACGCAGTATTTT. Protein product: CASIWDYRRRPSTDTQYF.

The V gene is TRBV11-3, the J gene TRBJ1-2, with 7 bases aligning to TRBD1. The CDR3 is 14 residues long. Germline V CDR1 and CDR2: SGHNT, YENEEA. The trim removed 5 bases at V and 4 bases at J, leaving 7 bases unmatched. The CDR3 reads CASSLWDSLYGYTF. The CDR3 DNA reads as TGTGCCAGCAGCCTATGGGACAGCCTCTATGGCTACACCTTC. Drawing the rest from reference TRBV11-3 and TRBJ1-2, the complete variable domain is EAGVVQSPRYKIIEKKQPVAFWCNPISGHNTLYWYLQNLGQGPELLIRYENEEAVDDSQLPKDRFSAERLKGVDSTLKIQPAELGDSAVYLCASSLWDSLYGYTFGSGTRLTVV.

This sequence joins TRBV10-3 and TRBJ2-5; D is ambiguous. CDR1 ENHRY and CDR2 SYGVKD come from the germline V gene. The V and J ends lost 4 bases and 4 bases respectively, with 13 bases between them. The length of the CDR3 is 14 residues. Here the CDR3 DNA reads TGTGCCATCAGTGGGGTGTTGCGAGGAGAGACCCAGTACTTC. The encoded protein is CAISGVLRGETQYF.

This sequence joins TRBV7-9 and TRBJ1-6; TRBD1 might be the D (5 bases). The CDR3 totals 15 residues. Germline V gene sequence: CDR1 SEHNR, CDR2 FQNEAQ (reference sequence). V was shortened by 1 base and J by 10 bases, with 14 bases between the two germline ends. In nucleotides, the CDR3 is TGTGCCAGCAGCTTAGAGGGACGAGGAGGATCACCCCTCCACTTT. Encoded protein: CASSLEGRGGSPLHF. The entire variable domain, with the rest obtained from reference TRBV7-9 and TRBJ1-6, is as follows: DTGVSQNPRHKITKRGQNVTFRCDPISEHNRLYWYRQTLGQGPEFLTYFQNEAQLEKSRLLSDRFSAERPKGSFSTLEIQRTEQGDSAMYLCASSLEGRGGSPLHFGNGTRLTVT.